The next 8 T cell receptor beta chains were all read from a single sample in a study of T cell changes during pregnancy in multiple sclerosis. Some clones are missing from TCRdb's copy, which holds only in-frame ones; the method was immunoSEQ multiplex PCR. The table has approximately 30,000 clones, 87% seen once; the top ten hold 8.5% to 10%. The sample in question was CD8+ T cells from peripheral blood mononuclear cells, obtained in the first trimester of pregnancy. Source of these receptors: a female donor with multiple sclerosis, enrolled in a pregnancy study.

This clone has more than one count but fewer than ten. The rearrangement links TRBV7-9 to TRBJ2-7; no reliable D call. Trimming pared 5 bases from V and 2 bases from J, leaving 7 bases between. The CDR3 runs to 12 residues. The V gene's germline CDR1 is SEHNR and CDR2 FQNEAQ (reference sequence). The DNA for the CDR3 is TGTGCCAGCAGCGTCCTTACCTACGAGCAGTACTTC. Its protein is CASSVLTYEQYF.

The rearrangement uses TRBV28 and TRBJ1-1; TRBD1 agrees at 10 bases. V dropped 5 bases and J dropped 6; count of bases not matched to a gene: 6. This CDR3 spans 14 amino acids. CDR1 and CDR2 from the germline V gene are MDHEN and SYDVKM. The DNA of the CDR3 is TGTGCCAGCAGTCCGGACAGGGGGTTACCTGAAGCTTTCTTT. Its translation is CASSPDRGLPEAFF.

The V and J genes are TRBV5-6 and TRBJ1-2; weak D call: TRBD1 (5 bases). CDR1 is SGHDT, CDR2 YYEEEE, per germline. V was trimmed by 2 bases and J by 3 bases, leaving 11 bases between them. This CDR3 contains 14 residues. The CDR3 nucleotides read TGTGCCAGCAGCTTACGTGACAGCTACTATGGCTACACCTTC. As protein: CASSLRDSYYGYTF.

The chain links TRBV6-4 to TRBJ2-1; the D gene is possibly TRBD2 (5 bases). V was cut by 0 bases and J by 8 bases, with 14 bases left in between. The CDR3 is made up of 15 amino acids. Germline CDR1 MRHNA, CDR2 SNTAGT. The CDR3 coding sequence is TGTGCCAGCAGTGACTCGACGGGATCCATCGATGAGCAGTTCTTC. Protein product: CASSDSTGSIDEQFF.

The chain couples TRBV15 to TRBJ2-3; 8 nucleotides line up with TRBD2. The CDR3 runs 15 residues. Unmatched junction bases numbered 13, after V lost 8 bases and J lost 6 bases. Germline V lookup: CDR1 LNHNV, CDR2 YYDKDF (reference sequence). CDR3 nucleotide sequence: TGTGCCACCCAGTTTCTCGGGGGGGCCCTTGATACGCAGTATTTT. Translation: CATQFLGGALDTQYF.

CDR3 sequence reads: CASSLEGIKGDTQYF. The CDR3 DNA reads as TGTGCCAGCAGCTTAGAGGGGATTAAGGGAGATACGCAGTATTTT. The chain uses TRBV13 and TRBJ2-3; tentatively, D is TRBD1 (5 bases). With 1 base removed from V and 5 bases from J, the gap between germline ends came to 13 bases. The length of the CDR3 is 15 residues. Germline CDR1 PRHDT, CDR2 FYEKMQ (reference sequence).

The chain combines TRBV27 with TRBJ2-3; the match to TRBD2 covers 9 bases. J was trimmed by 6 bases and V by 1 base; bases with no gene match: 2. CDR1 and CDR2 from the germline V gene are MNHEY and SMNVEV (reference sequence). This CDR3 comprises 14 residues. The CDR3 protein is CASSLLLAGDTQYF. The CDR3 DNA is TGTGCCAGCAGTTTATTACTAGCGGGTGATACGCAGTATTTT.

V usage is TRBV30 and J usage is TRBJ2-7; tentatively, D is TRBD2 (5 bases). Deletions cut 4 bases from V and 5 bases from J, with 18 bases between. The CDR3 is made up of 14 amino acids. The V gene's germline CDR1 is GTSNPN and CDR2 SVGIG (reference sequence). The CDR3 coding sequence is TGTGCCTGGACCCCGGGATCCGGGATGGACGAGCAGTACTTC. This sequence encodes CAWTPGSGMDEQYF.